These 28 T cell receptor beta chains were sequenced from one sample in a study of T cells after yellow fever vaccination. From the 5' RACE reads, TCRdb called clonotypes with MiXCR, one entry per CDR3 protein. The sample shows about 580,000 distinct CDR3 sequences, roughly 17% of them seen only once. This specimen was PBMCs, taken 4 to 5 days after the first yellow fever vaccination. The origin of the receptors is a young man who received the YFV17D yellow fever vaccine.

In its sample, this clonotype was seen a few times. The chain links TRBV9 to TRBJ2-3; 9 positions agree with TRBD1. V gave up 2 bases and J gave up 2 bases; unmatched junction bases: 15. The CDR3 covers 19 residues. Germline-derived CDR1 and CDR2 are SGDLS and YYNGEE. CDR3 sequence reads: CASSVSAGAGQGYTDTQYF. In DNA form, the CDR3 reads TGTGCCAGCAGCGTCTCGGCCGGGGCGGGACAGGGTTACACAGATACGCAGTATTTT. Full variable domain (rest looked up from reference TRBV9 and TRBJ2-3): DSGVTQTPKHLITATGQRVTLRCSPRSGDLSVYWYQQSLDQGLQFLIQYYNGEERAKGNILERFSAQQFPDLHSELNLSSLELGDSALYFCASSVSAGAGQGYTDTQYFGPGTRLTVL.

The chain employs TRBV9 and TRBJ2-5, with 8 bases aligning to TRBD2. The ends lost 1 base at V and 3 bases at J; junction bases unmatched: 8. The germline CDR1 and CDR2 sequences are SGDLS and YYNGEE. CDR3 length: 16 residues. The CDR3 protein is CASSVSGGGTKETQYF. The CDR3 coding sequence is TGTGCCAGCAGCGTATCCGGGGGGGGCACGAAAGAGACCCAGTACTTC.

This clonotype was seen a few times. The V call is TRBV3-1, the J call TRBJ2-2; a weak D match, TRBD1 (5 bases). The V end was cut by 3 bases, the J end by 4 bases, with 12 bases between. Germline V gene data show CDR1 as LGHDT and CDR2 as YNNKEL (reference sequence). This CDR3 is 15 amino acids long. CDR3 DNA: TGTGCCAGCAGCCATTGGGGCTCGGGCACCGGGGAGCTGTTTTTT. Protein product: CASSHWGSGTGELFF.

In DNA form, the CDR3 reads TGTGCCAGCAGTTTATCGCCCCTGGTAGTTCAAGAGACCCAGTACTTC. Its translation: CASSLSPLVVQETQYF. The V and J genes are TRBV27 and TRBJ2-5; D gene unclear. CDR1 and CDR2 (germline): MNHEY, SMNVEV (reference sequence). The CDR3 is 16 residues long. The V end lost 0 bases, the J end lost 2 bases, and 13 bases lay between the germline ends.

This clonotype was counted a few times. The chain uses TRBV5-4 and TRBJ2-1; the D gene could be TRBD1 or TRBD2 (5 bases each). Germline CDR1 SGHNT, CDR2 YYREEE (reference sequence). This CDR3 has 14 residues. The V gene lost 4 bases and the J gene lost 7 bases, with 15 bases spanning the gap. This CDR3 reads CASSRGPSENEQFF. In nucleotides, the CDR3 is TGTGCCAGCAGCCGGGGCCCCTCAGAGAATGAGCAGTTCTTC.

The rearrangement links TRBV6-1 to TRBJ1-6; 10 bases are a match to TRBD1. The CDR3 has 15 residues. Unmatched junction bases numbered 9, after V lost 6 bases and J lost 10 bases. Germline V lookup: CDR1 MNHNS, CDR2 SASEGT. This CDR3 reads CASRRDRGDWSPLHF. The DNA of the CDR3 is TGTGCCAGCAGAAGGGACAGGGGTGATTGGTCACCCCTCCACTTT.

This clonotype was seen at least ten times. The junction departs from the called germline gene at one end, perhaps through a read error. This chain connects TRBV7-7 to TRBJ1-5; D gene unclear. This CDR3 has 13 amino acids. Germline assignment: CDR1 SSHAT and CDR2 FNYEAQ (reference sequence). The DNA of the CDR3 is TGTGCTAGCAGCTTAGGATACAATCAGCCCCAGCATTTT. Amino acid sequence: CASSLGYNQPQHF.

This rearrangement joins TRBV7-3 to TRBJ2-1, with 7 nucleotides matching TRBD1. The CDR3 runs 15 residues. Per germline, CDR1 SGHTA and CDR2 FQGTGA. V trimming: 5 bases; J trimming: 9 bases; junction bases outside the gene matches: 13. The CDR3 sequence: CASSPGGRGRSEQFF. CDR3 DNA: TGTGCCAGCAGCCCTGGGGGTAGGGGGCGAAGTGAGCAGTTCTTC.

The chain has TRBV9 and TRBJ2-2, with 11 positions matching TRBD2. CDR1 and CDR2 from the germline V gene are SGDLS and YYNGEE. V lost 1 base to trimming and J lost 1 base; unmatched junction nucleotides: 0. The CDR3 is 16 residues long. The CDR3 protein is CASSVLAGGNTGELFF. For the CDR3, the DNA is TGTGCCAGCAGCGTACTAGCGGGGGGGAACACCGGGGAGCTGTTTTTT.

This chain uses TRBV9 with TRBJ1-2; 8 nucleotides agree with TRBD1. This CDR3 has 15 amino acids. Trimming took 2 bases from V and 1 from J; bases not matched to a gene: 4. Per germline, CDR1 SGDLS and CDR2 YYNGEE. CDR3 nucleotide sequence: TGTGCCAGCAGCGTTGGGACAGGATTTAACTATGGCTACACCTTC. Protein: CASSVGTGFNYGYTF.

This clonotype was observed a handful of times. The chain joins TRBV19 to TRBJ1-5, with D possibly TRBD1 on 5 matching bases. CDR1 is LNHDA, CDR2 SQIVND, per germline (reference sequence). V was cut by 7 bases and J by 2 bases, with 15 bases left in between. The CDR3 is made up of 15 amino acids. CDR3 DNA: TGTGCCAGTAAAGGTCAAGGGGTCGGCAATCAGCCCCAGCATTTT. Protein: CASKGQGVGNQPQHF. Together with reference TRBV19 and TRBJ1-5, the CDR3 gives the full variable domain: DGGITQSPKYLFRKEGQNVTLSCEQNLNHDAMYWYRQDPGQGLRLIYYSQIVNDFQKGDIAEGYSVSREKKESFPLTVTSAQKNPTAFYLCASKGQGVGNQPQHFGDGTRLSIL.

The chain recombines TRBV5-1 with TRBJ2-7, with TRBD2 as a possible D gene (7 bases). CDR3 length: 18 residues. The germline gives CDR1 SGHRS, CDR2 YFSETQ. V shed 0 bases and J shed 0 bases, with 19 bases lying between them. The CDR3 DNA is TGCGCCAGCAGCTTGGGGGGGGGGACATACGGGAGCTCCTACGAGCAGTACTTC. It specifies CASSLGGGTYGSSYEQYF.

CDR3 amino acids: CASTSGRGTPNEQFF. The CDR3 DNA follows: TGTGCCAGCACCTCGGGGCGGGGGACCCCCAATGAGCAGTTCTTC. This chain links TRBV11-2 with TRBJ2-1, with 7 nucleotides matching TRBD2. CDR3 size: 15 residues. V was clipped by 7 bases and J by 6 bases; unmatched bases: 12. Germline V gene data show CDR1 as SGHAT and CDR2 as FQNNGV.

V is TRBV5-1 and J is TRBJ2-2; 8 bases line up with TRBD1. The trim removed 0 bases at V and 3 bases at J, leaving 4 bases unmatched. This CDR3 is 16 amino acids long. Germline assignment: CDR1 SGHRS and CDR2 YFSETQ. As DNA, the CDR3 is TGCGCCAGCAGCTTGGATCGGACAGGGTACACCGGGGAGCTGTTTTTT. Translated, it gives CASSLDRTGYTGELFF.

This clonotype was seen only a few times. The CDR3 DNA reads TGTGCCAGCAGCTTAGGACAGCTATACAATGAGCAGTTCTTC. It encodes CASSLGQLYNEQFF. This sequence joins TRBV11-2 and TRBJ2-1; tentatively, D is TRBD1 (5 bases). Germline V gives CDR1 SGHAT, CDR2 FQNNGV. V was trimmed by 1 base and J by 4 bases, leaving 8 bases between them. The length of the CDR3 is 14 residues.

This clonotype was recorded only once. The chain joins TRBV19 to TRBJ2-5; 7 bases line up with TRBD1. The CDR3 covers 14 residues. Per the germline V gene, CDR1 is LNHDA and CDR2 is SQIVND (reference sequence). V shed 6 bases, J shed 2 bases, and the junction held 6 bases outside the gene matches. The CDR3, as DNA: TGTGCCAGTAGGGAAGGGGGCCTACAAGAGACCCAGTACTTC. Amino acids: CASREGGLQETQYF.

This clonotype showed up many times. The V call is TRBV18, the J call TRBJ2-2; D is ambiguous. Trimming shortened V by 8 bases and J by 0 bases, and 7 bases separated the two germline ends. Germline V gene data show CDR1 as KGHSH and CDR2 as LQKENI. The CDR3 spans 13 residues. This chain's CDR3 is CASSPPNTGELFF. The CDR3 DNA reads as TGTGCCAGCAGCCCCCCGAACACCGGGGAGCTGTTTTTT.

This clonotype was picked up a small number of times. V is TRBV4-3 and J is TRBJ1-1; the D gene is possibly TRBD1 (5 bases). CDR1 is LGHNA and CDR2 is YSLEER in the germline V gene. The CDR3 sequence is 13 residues long. V lost 3 bases to trimming and J lost 8 bases, with 13 bases between them. The CDR3 nucleotides read TGCGCCAGCAGCCATCTTGACAGCCCCGAAGCTTTCTTT. It translates to CASSHLDSPEAFF.

A few counts support this clonotype. CDR3 region: CASSQDGGTQYF. CDR3 sequence (DNA): TGCGCCAGCAGCCAAGACGGGGGGACGCAGTATTTT. The chain couples TRBV4-1 to TRBJ2-3; 7 nucleotides align to TRBD2. Germline V gives CDR1 MGHRA, CDR2 YSYEKL. The length of the CDR3 is 12 residues. The junction had 0 bases not matched to a gene; V was cut back by 0 bases and J by 9 bases.

Only a few counts were recorded for this clonotype. The chain is built from TRBV20-1 and TRBJ2-3; unclear D gene. This CDR3 is built from 13 residues. V dropped 3 bases and J dropped 5 bases, with 12 bases sitting between them. Germline CDR1 reads DFQATT; CDR2 reads SNEGSKA (reference sequence). In DNA, the CDR3 is TGCAGTGCTAGCAACAGACTTGGAGATACGCAGTATTTT. Protein: CSASNRLGDTQYF.

The table lists this clonotype with a few counts. V gene TRBV7-9 combines with J gene TRBJ2-5; D is unclear. Germline V gene data show CDR1 as SEHNR and CDR2 as FQNEAQ (reference sequence). Trimming stripped 4 bases from V and 1 base from J, with 10 bases between. The CDR3 sequence is 14 residues long. The CDR3 sequence: CASSSVRLQETQYF. CDR3 coding DNA: TGTGCCAGCAGCTCGGTTCGCCTCCAAGAGACCCAGTACTTC. Filled out from reference TRBV7-9 and TRBJ2-5, the complete variable domain reads DTGVSQNPRHKITKRGQNVTFRCDPISEHNRLYWYRQTLGQGPEFLTYFQNEAQLEKSRLLSDRFSAERPKGSFSTLEIQRTEQGDSAMYLCASSSVRLQETQYFGPGTRLLVL.

This clonotype turned up a few times. The chain uses TRBV5-1 and TRBJ2-3; D may be TRBD1 (5 bases). The CDR3 length is 15 residues. Trimming left V 0 bases short and J 6 bases short, with 14 bases between. Per germline, CDR1 SGHRS and CDR2 YFSETQ. This CDR3 is CASSLDRPRADTQYF. As DNA, the CDR3 is TGCGCCAGCAGCTTGGACCGACCCAGGGCGGATACGCAGTATTTT. Full variable domain (outside the CDR3, taken from reference TRBV5-1 and TRBJ2-3): KAGVTQTPRYLIKTRGQQVTLSCSPISGHRSVSWYQQTPGQGLQFLFEYFSETQRNKGNFPGRFSGRQFSNSRSEMNVSTLELGDSALYLCASSLDRPRADTQYFGPGTRLTVL.

The table lists this clonotype with a count of one. Its ends do not fully match the called genes, so a read error is possible. J is TRBJ2-1 and V is TRBV13, with D perhaps TRBD1 (6 bases). Germline V gene sequence: CDR1 PRHDT, CDR2 FYEKMQ (reference sequence). This CDR3 comprises 12 residues. The CDR3 nucleotides are TGTGCCAGCGGCTTAATAGGGGGTGAGCAGTTCTTC. This gives the protein CASGLIGGEQFF.

The genes are TRBV7-6 and TRBJ1-1; D gene unclear. The CDR3 covers 14 residues. Germline CDR1 reads SGHVS; CDR2 reads FNYEAQ. Trimming shortened V by 5 bases and J by 6 bases, and 16 bases separated the two germline ends. This chain's CDR3 is CASSPGPIPPEAFF. The CDR3 DNA is TGTGCCAGCAGCCCCGGGCCTATTCCCCCTGAAGCTTTCTTT. The whole variable domain, filled in from reference TRBV7-6 and TRBJ1-1, reads GAGVSQSPRYKVTKRGQDVALRCDPISGHVSLYWYRQALGQGPEFLTYFNYEAQQDKSGLPNDRFSAERPEGSISTLTIQRTEQRDSAMYRCASSPGPIPPEAFFGQGTRLTVV.

The chain is built from TRBV10-3 and TRBJ1-6; D remains ambiguous. The V and J ends lost 1 base and 10 bases respectively, with 8 bases between them. Germline CDR1 reads ENHRY; CDR2 reads SYGVKD. The CDR3 is 13 amino acids. CDR3 residues: CAISEWAQSPLHF. The CDR3 nucleotides are TGTGCCATCAGTGAGTGGGCGCAATCACCCCTCCACTTT.

The chain joins TRBV6-6 to TRBJ1-1, with D tentatively TRBD1 (5 bases). The CDR3 contains 10 residues. CDR1 MNHNY and CDR2 SVGAGI come from the germline V gene (reference sequence). The V and J ends lost 8 bases and 7 bases respectively, with 8 bases between them. The CDR3 nucleotides are TGTGCCAGCGGGGGAGGTGAAGCTTTCTTT. Its translation is CASGGGEAFF.

The V call is TRBV7-9, the J call TRBJ2-3; a weak D match, TRBD2 (5 bases). The CDR3 is 15 residues long. CDR1 and CDR2 from the germline V gene are SEHNR and FQNEAQ (reference sequence). V was pared by 5 bases and J by 3 bases, with 15 bases between. The DNA for the CDR3 is TGTGCCAGCAGCACCCGCAGGACTGGGACAGATACGCAGTATTTT. Its protein product is CASSTRRTGTDTQYF.

The sample holds a few counts of this clonotype. The chain is built from TRBV9 and TRBJ2-7, with a weak D call TRBD1 (6 bases). V was clipped by 0 bases and J by 1 base, with 14 bases between them. The CDR3 runs 16 residues. Germline V gene lookup returns CDR1 SGDLS and CDR2 YYNGEE. Here the CDR3 reads CASSVEDRAPSYEQYF. Here the CDR3 DNA reads TGTGCCAGCAGCGTAGAGGACAGAGCCCCTTCCTACGAGCAGTACTTC. Together with reference TRBV9 and TRBJ2-7, the CDR3 gives the full variable domain: DSGVTQTPKHLITATGQRVTLRCSPRSGDLSVYWYQQSLDQGLQFLIQYYNGEERAKGNILERFSAQQFPDLHSELNLSSLELGDSALYFCASSVEDRAPSYEQYFGPGTRLTVT.